This T cell receptor beta chain comes out of a study of CXCR3-negative and CXCR3-positive naive CD8 T cells. Overall study findings and caveats: Naive cells with CXCR3 showed TRB CDR3s that were more hydrophobic than those in CXCR3-negative naive cells. It was found that naive subsets had comparable surface CD5, and TCR strength was inferred from TRB CDR3 properties.

As regards this clonotype: Its antigen is undetermined.

Through 5' RACE with UMI labels, the TRB cDNA libraries were prepared. With the 5' RACE reads reprocessed, TCRdb shows one record per CDR3 protein and no DNA. This repertoire includes 2,500 to 3,500 distinct CDR3 sequences. The CDR3 is 13 residues long. Germline V lookup: CDR1 LNHDA, CDR2 SQIVND (reference sequence). The receptor's source is a human donor in good health. Some clones in this sample may be carry-over from other donors' samples. The chain couples TRBV19 to TRBJ1-1; lacking DNA, the TRBD1 call made by TCRdb goes unchecked. The sequenced sample consisted of naive CXCR3+ CD8+ T cells from blood. Noted subset: CD45RO-CCR7+CD27+CD95- naive CD8+ T cells expressing CXCR3 (TNR3+). The chain's CDR3 is CASSQGSYTEAFF. The full variable domain, with the rest looked up from reference TRBV19 and TRBJ1-1, is DGGITQSPKYLFRKEGQNVTLSCEQNLNHDAMYWYRQDPGQGLRLIYYSQIVNDFQKGDIAEGYSVSREKKESFPLTVTSAQKNPTAFYLCASSQGSYTEAFFGQGTRLTVV.